One sample yielded the 17 T cell receptor beta chains listed below, sequenced in a study of graft-versus-host responses after intestinal transplantation. What these receptors recognize is not known. Profiling relied on immunoSEQ multiplex PCR, and the TCRdb table lists in-frame clones only, not all of them. The profile covers under 150,000 clones, with roughly nine tenths appearing a single time and over 0.15% taken by the ten largest. The material was unstimulated CD4+ T cells sorted from spleen or lymph node cells, obtained before intestinal transplant. The receptors were sampled from a human donor who received an intestinal transplant.

In this sample, this clone turned up a few times. This chain connects TRBV10-3 to TRBJ2-7, with a tentative D call TRBD2 (5 bases). V was clipped by 3 bases and J by 3 bases, with 15 bases between them. The CDR3 loop spans 15 amino acids. The germline V gene has CDR1 ENHRY and CDR2 SYGVKD. CDR3 coding DNA: TGTGCCATCAGTGAATTGGCTCTTACTAGCTACGAGCAGTACTTC. This sequence encodes CAISELALTSYEQYF.

CDR3 in DNA: TGTGCCAGTAGTATAGAGGGACAGCACACCGGGGAGCTGTTTTTT. Residues: CASSIEGQHTGELFF. The rearrangement links TRBV19 to TRBJ2-2; 7 positions match TRBD1. With V trimmed by 0 bases and J by 3 bases, 1 base remained unmatched. The CDR3 contains 15 residues. The germline V gene encodes CDR1 LNHDA and CDR2 SQIVND (reference sequence). Full variable domain (rest looked up from reference TRBV19 and TRBJ2-2): DGGITQSPKYLFRKEGQNVTLSCEQNLNHDAMYWYRQDPGQGLRLIYYSQIVNDFQKGDIAEGYSVSREKKESFPLTVTSAQKNPTAFYLCASSIEGQHTGELFFGEGSRLTVL.

In its sample, this clone was seen once. The rearrangement uses TRBV5-1 and TRBJ2-5, with 9 nucleotides matching TRBD1. Germline V gene data show CDR1 as SGHRS and CDR2 as YFSETQ. The trim removed 3 bases at V and 4 bases at J, leaving 7 bases unmatched. The CDR3 is 15 residues long. The CDR3 here is CASSYGDRDSETQYF. The CDR3 region has the DNA TGCGCCAGCAGCTATGGGGACAGGGATTCAGAGACCCAGTACTTC.

This clone was detected once. J is TRBJ1-2 and V is TRBV19; D is unclear. CDR3 length equals 12 residues. CDR1 is LNHDA, CDR2 SQIVND, per germline (reference sequence). V lost 2 bases to trimming and J lost 3 bases, with 4 bases between them. CDR3 amino acids: CASSISYYGYTF. CDR3 in DNA: TGTGCCAGTAGTATAAGCTACTATGGCTACACCTTC.

This rearrangement joins TRBV10-1 to TRBJ1-1; D is possibly TRBD1 (6 bases). This CDR3 is 11 amino acids long. The V gene's germline CDR1 is WNHNN and CDR2 SYGVQD (reference sequence). Trimming stripped 8 bases from V and 2 bases from J, with 6 bases between. Here the CDR3 reads CASGTNTEAFF. The CDR3 nucleotides are TGCGCCAGCGGGACAAACACTGAAGCTTTCTTT.

Comment on this clone: Other DNA sequences in this sample translate to the same CDR3. The V call is TRBV11-1, the J call TRBJ1-2; tentatively, D is TRBD1 (5 bases). CDR1 SGHAT and CDR2 FQDESV come from the germline V gene (reference sequence). V was pared by 5 bases and J by 4 bases, with 14 bases between. The CDR3 spans 14 residues. This chain's CDR3 is CASSLRGPPYGYTF. The CDR3 DNA reads TGTGCCAGCAGCCTACGGGGCCCCCCCTATGGCTACACCTTC.

The rearrangement uses TRBV7-8 and TRBJ2-5; D may be TRBD1 or TRBD2 (5 bases each). V was shortened by 3 bases and J by 11 bases, with 16 bases between the two germline ends. The CDR3 has 13 residues. Germline values: CDR1 SGHVS, CDR2 FQNEAQ. The CDR3 is CASSLGTWWGQYF. For the CDR3, the DNA is TGTGCCAGCAGCTTGGGTACATGGTGGGGGCAGTACTTC.

V usage is TRBV4-1 and J usage is TRBJ2-5; 7 bases align to TRBD1. Germline V lookup: CDR1 MGHRA, CDR2 YSYEKL. V lost 8 bases and J lost 4; bases outside the gene matches: 7. The CDR3 extends over 13 amino acids. The CDR3 DNA reads TGCGCCAGCGGGGACAGCCTTAGAGAGACCCAGTACTTC. Protein sequence: CASGDSLRETQYF.

The chain combines TRBV30 with TRBJ2-1; D is uncertain. Trimming shortened V by 1 base and J by 0 bases, and 4 bases separated the two germline ends. The germline V gene encodes CDR1 GTSNPN and CDR2 SVGIG (reference sequence). This CDR3 spans 13 amino acids. The CDR3 sequence is CAWSGSSYNEQFF. In nucleotides, the CDR3 is TGTGCCTGGAGTGGGAGCTCCTACAATGAGCAGTTCTTC.

V gene TRBV5-1 combines with J gene TRBJ1-2; D is unresolved. V lost 1 base and J lost 4, with 17 bases in between. Germline CDR1 is SGHRS and CDR2 is YFSETQ. The CDR3 runs to 16 residues. CDR3 nucleotides: TGCGCCAGCAGCTTGTTTGTCGGAGTTTTCGGCTATGGCTACACCTTC. This encodes CASSLFVGVFGYGYTF.

Here the CDR3 DNA reads TGCGCCAGCAGCTTGGTACTTCACTTCATCATAGCTGGGGCCAACGTCCTGACTTTC. Amino acids: CASSLVLHFIIAGANVLTF. J is TRBJ2-6 and V is TRBV5-1; no firm D call. CDR1 and CDR2 from the germline V gene are SGHRS and YFSETQ. This CDR3 is 19 amino acids long. The V gene lost 0 bases and the J gene lost 2 bases, with 18 bases spanning the gap.

The rearrangement uses TRBV29-1 and TRBJ2-1, with TRBD2 matching over 8 bases. CDR3 size: 14 residues. CDR1 is SQVTM and CDR2 is ANQGSEA in the germline V gene. V shed 5 bases and J 1 base; nucleotides not matched to a gene: 4. The CDR3 DNA sequence: TGCAGCGTTCACGGGGGGGGGTCCTACAATGAGCAGTTCTTC. This translates into CSVHGGGSYNEQFF.

This clone has just one count. The chain is built from TRBV19 and TRBJ1-5, with 7 bases identical to TRBD1. This CDR3 has 14 residues. The V gene's germline CDR1 is LNHDA and CDR2 SQIVND (reference sequence). Trimming removed 1 base from V and 7 bases from J; junction bases left unmatched: 4. The CDR3 region is CASSIGQGEQPQHF. DNA for the CDR3: TGTGCCAGTAGTATAGGACAGGGTGAGCAGCCCCAGCATTTT.

The gene calls are TRBV10-1 and TRBJ2-3, with D unresolved. The V end was cut by 0 bases, the J end by 6 bases, with 4 bases between. The CDR3 is 12 residues long. From germline, CDR1 is WNHNN and CDR2 SYGVQD (reference sequence). The CDR3 DNA follows: TGCGCCAGCAGTGAGTCGAGTGATACGCAGTATTTT. Translation gives CASSESSDTQYF.

The chain couples TRBV7-2 to TRBJ2-7; D gene unclear. V dropped 1 base and J dropped 1 base, with 11 bases sitting between them. CDR3 length: 15 residues. CDR1 and CDR2 from the germline V gene are SGHTA and FQGNSA. DNA of the CDR3: TGTGCCAGCAGCTTAGGTGCTTACCGATCCTACGAGCAGTACTTC. Translating it yields CASSLGAYRSYEQYF. The complete variable domain, with remaining parts taken from reference TRBV7-2 and TRBJ2-7, reads GAGVSQSPSNKVTEKGKDVELRCDPISGHTALYWYRQSLGQGLEFLIYFQGNSAPDKSGLPSDRFSAERTGGSVSTLTIQRTQQEDSAVYLCASSLGAYRSYEQYFGPGTRLTVT.

The rearrangement joins TRBV2 to TRBJ1-6; 8 bases fit TRBD1. There are 14 residues in the CDR3. CDR1 is SNHLY and CDR2 is FYNNEI in the germline V gene. V lost 6 bases and J lost 7; bases outside the gene matches: 5. Written as DNA, the CDR3 is TGTGCCAGCAGGATCCGGGACAGGAATTCACCCCTCCACTTT. Its translation: CASRIRDRNSPLHF.

The CDR3 here is CASSRTSETQYF. The CDR3 nucleotides are TGTGCCAGCTCCCGTACCTCGGAGACCCAGTACTTC. The rearrangement uses TRBV18 and TRBJ2-5, with D hard to call. This CDR3 comprises 12 residues. The V end lost 6 bases, the J end lost 5 bases, and 10 bases lay between the germline ends. CDR1 and CDR2 (germline): KGHSH, LQKENI.